This TCR beta chain derives from a study of T cell repertoires in cytomegalovirus infection. About the study: Matching HLA type and CMV infection were both indicated by public TCR beta signatures. Study results and caveats: Across the ex vivo response, the dominant clonotypes were HLA-C-restricted CMV-specific TCR beta clonotypes. There were carriers of CMV plus the relevant HLA, and cumulative public TCR beta family frequency identified them.

V lost 1 base to trimming and J lost 5 bases, with 12 bases between them. This CDR3 has 15 amino acids. From germline, CDR1 is SGHTA and CDR2 FQGNSA. A single record per CDR3 protein comes from TCRdb applying MiXCR to the reads. The sample has a few hundred thousand distinct CDR3 sequences; 17% are singletons. This clonotype has only a few counts. Antigen: not known. The source is a human donor in good health (CMV status not recorded). Some clones in this sample may be carry-over from other donors' samples. The gene calls are TRBV7-2 and TRBJ1-5; D call uncertain. Source material: CD8+ T cells from PBMCs. The DNA of the CDR3 is TGTGCCAGCAGCTTAGGGGCCAACGGATATCAGCCCCAGCATTTT. It codes for CASSLGANGYQPQHF. The full variable domain, its missing parts supplied by reference TRBV7-2 and TRBJ1-5, is GAGVSQSPSNKVTEKGKDVELRCDPISGHTALYWYRQSLGQGLEFLIYFQGNSAPDKSGLPSDRFSAERTGGSVSTLTIQRTQQEDSAVYLCASSLGANGYQPQHFGDGTRLSIL.